This T cell receptor beta chain was profiled in a study of OX40 agonist ivuxolimab in advanced cancers. Study-wide background: With a range of roughly 23 to 90, age averaged roughly 60 years, and around 83% were male. There were three patients with partial responses, one having hepatocellular carcinoma and two cutaneous melanoma.

This table comes from immunoSEQ multiplex PCR, and its TCRdb copy is limited to in-frame clones, with some not included. The profile covers about 90,000 clones, with roughly 90% appearing a single time and 0.33% taken by the ten largest. This CDR3 region has 14 residues. V was trimmed by 3 bases and J by 2 bases, leaving 8 bases between them. The germline gives CDR1 MDHEN, CDR2 SYDVKM. This TCR came from an adult with an advanced solid tumor such as melanoma, head and neck, liver or kidney cancer. The sample consisted of CD4+ or CD8+ T cells sorted from blood, taken in a trial of the OX40 agonist ivuxolimab. This chain links TRBV28 with TRBJ2-1, with D unclear. The CDR3 DNA reads as TGTGCCAGCAGTTTGAGCTCCCCCTACAATGAGCAGTTCTTC. It yields the protein CASSLSSPYNEQFF. Together with reference TRBV28 and TRBJ2-1, the CDR3 gives the full variable domain: DVKVTQSSRYLVKRTGEKVFLECVQDMDHENMFWYRQDPGLGLRLIYFSYDVKMKEKGDIPEGYSVSREKKERFSLILESASTNQTSMYLCASSLSSPYNEQFFGPGTRLTVL.